The 16 T cell receptor beta chains listed next were all sequenced from one sample in a study of blood T cells in healthy people across ages. A sample-barcoded 5' primer and a J-beta primer mix were used in a second PCR of roughly 7 to 11 cycles. TCRdb redid the calling of the 5' RACE reads with MiXCR, one entry per CDR3 protein. The table includes 650,000 to 1,000,000 distinct CDR3 sequences, approximately 35% detected once. Material: blood. The source is a man aged 18 to 30 in good health.

This chain uses TRBV6-2 or TRBV6-3 with TRBJ2-1; TRBD1 might be the D (7 bases). The tail of the sequence fits TRBJ2-7 better, so the J call may be wrong. This CDR3 is 15 amino acids long. Germline CDR1 is MNHEY and CDR2 is SVGEGT. Here the CDR3 reads CASQKDRDSYNEQYF. CDR3 sequence (DNA): TGTGCCAGCCAAAAAGACAGGGACTCCTACAATGAGCAGTACTTC.

This clonotype was seen only a few times. The gene calls are TRBV12-3 or TRBV12-4 and TRBJ2-2; 10 bases are shared with TRBD1. After removal of 3 bases from V and 4 bases from J, the junction contained 2 bases not matched to a gene. The CDR3 covers 15 residues. The DNA for the CDR3 is TGTGCCAGCAGTTTCTGGACAGGGGGCACCGGGGAGCTGTTTTTT. Protein: CASSFWTGGTGELFF.

This clonotype was detected many times. V gene TRBV20-1 combines with J gene TRBJ2-3; 7 bases are shared with TRBD1. Trimming took 3 bases from V and 0 from J; bases not matched to a gene: 6. The CDR3 extends over 15 amino acids. Germline V lookup: CDR1 DFQATT, CDR2 SNEGSKA (reference sequence). CDR3 nucleotides: TGCAGTGCTAGTAGCTTGGGACAGAGCACAGATACGCAGTATTTT. Translated: CSASSLGQSTDTQYF.

The chain links TRBV7-2 to TRBJ2-5; 10 nucleotides match TRBD1. This CDR3 spans 12 amino acids. The V gene end was trimmed by 0 bases and the J gene end by 13 bases; junction bases not matched to a gene: 2. In germline, CDR1 is SGHTA, CDR2 FQGNSA. The CDR3: CASSLAGDRGYF. The CDR3 nucleotides read TGTGCCAGCAGCTTAGCGGGGGACAGGGGGTACTTC.

The chain couples TRBV7-9 to TRBJ1-2, with D maybe TRBD1 (5 bases). CDR3 length: 14 residues. The V gene lost 5 bases and the J gene lost 8 bases, with 18 bases spanning the gap. Germline lookup yields CDR1 SEHNR and CDR2 FQNEAQ (reference sequence). The CDR3 DNA reads TGTGCCAGCAGCGGATCAGGGAGCCGTAGCGGCTACACCTTC. Its protein is CASSGSGSRSGYTF.

This chain links TRBV7-8 with TRBJ2-5, with TRBD1 matching 11 bases. CDR1 and CDR2 from the germline V gene are SGHVS and FQNEAQ. With V trimmed by 5 bases and J by 3 bases, 2 bases remained unmatched. The CDR3 is 14 residues long. The CDR3 coding sequence is TGTGCCAGCAGCGGGACAGGGGGGAAAGAGACCCAGTACTTC. It encodes CASSGTGGKETQYF.

This clonotype was picked up many times. The CDR3 DNA reads as TGTGCCAGCAGTTTAGGGATTGGCGAGACCCAGTACTTC. Protein sequence: CASSLGIGETQYF. The rearrangement uses TRBV27 and TRBJ2-5; D is undetermined. Germline CDR1 is MNHEY and CDR2 is SMNVEV (reference sequence). V was clipped by 2 bases and J by 5 bases, with 9 bases between them. The CDR3 loop spans 13 amino acids.

This clonotype showed up many times. V is TRBV12-3 or TRBV12-4 and J is TRBJ1-1, with D unclear. Trimming cost V 9 bases and J 5 bases, with 16 bases left between them. The CDR3 has 13 residues. In DNA, the CDR3 is TGTGCCAGTCGTAATAAGAGGCGGACTGAAGCTTTCTTT. The encoded protein is CASRNKRRTEAFF.

V usage is TRBV4-3 and J usage is TRBJ2-3; the match to TRBD1 covers 8 bases. V lost 4 bases and J lost 5; bases outside the gene matches: 8. This CDR3 spans 15 amino acids. Germline V lookup: CDR1 LGHNA, CDR2 YSLEER. The CDR3 region is CASSPGQGGLDTQYF. In nucleotides, the CDR3 is TGCGCCAGCAGCCCCGGACAGGGTGGTTTAGATACGCAGTATTTT.

This chain connects TRBV28 to TRBJ2-1, with a possible D match to TRBD1 (6 bases). The CDR3 sequence is 15 residues long. In germline, CDR1 is MDHEN, CDR2 SYDVKM. With 4 bases removed from V and 9 bases from J, the gap between germline ends came to 19 bases. The CDR3 here is CASSSGQTGGFEQFF. DNA of the CDR3: TGTGCCAGCAGTTCCGGACAGACGGGCGGGTTTGAGCAGTTCTTC.

To note about this clonotype: A much larger clone differs from this one at a single base, so this may be a read error. The chain carries TRBV12-3 or TRBV12-4 and TRBJ2-3; a weak D match, TRBD2 (5 bases). This CDR3 comprises 12 residues. For the CDR3, the DNA is TGTGTCAGCAGTCACCCGGCTAGCACGCAGTATTTT. This encodes CVSSHPASTQYF.

The rearrangement uses TRBV20-1 and TRBJ2-5; 8 bases map to TRBD1. The V segment lost 6 bases and the J segment 0 bases; nucleotides outside the gene matches: 9. CDR1 is DFQATT and CDR2 is SNEGSKA in the germline V gene (reference sequence). This CDR3 is built from 15 residues. The CDR3 region has the DNA TGCAGTGCCCTCGCCACAGGGGGGTACCAAGAGACCCAGTACTTC. Translating gives CSALATGGYQETQYF.

V is TRBV7-3 and J is TRBJ2-1, with D perhaps assigned TRBD1 or TRBD2 (5 bases each). The V gene's germline CDR1 is SGHTA and CDR2 FQGTGA. The CDR3 consists of 15 residues. V was pared by 0 bases and J by 3 bases, with 9 bases between. CDR3 residues: CASSLTGAYYNEQFF. In nucleotides, the CDR3 is TGTGCCAGCAGCTTAACCGGGGCCTACTACAATGAGCAGTTCTTC.

The V gene is TRBV5-5, the J gene TRBJ2-4; perhaps D is TRBD1 or TRBD2 (5 bases each). CDR1 is SGHKS and CDR2 is YYEKEE in the germline V gene (reference sequence). The CDR3 is 14 residues long. V dropped 4 bases and J dropped 9 bases, with 17 bases sitting between them. In DNA, the CDR3 is TGTGCCAGCAGCCCCGAGGGGACGGGCATCATTCAGTACTTC. Translation: CASSPEGTGIIQYF.

In nucleotides, the CDR3 is TGTGCCTGGAGCGGTTTCTCCTACGAGCAGTACTTC. The encoded protein is CAWSGFSYEQYF. V and J are TRBV30 and TRBJ2-7; the D is unclear. The CDR3 is 12 residues long. Germline loops: CDR1 GTSNPN, CDR2 SVGIG (reference sequence). Trimming removed 3 bases at V and 0 bases at J, with 6 bases between.

This sequence joins TRBV12-3 or TRBV12-4 and TRBJ2-7, with a tentative D call TRBD1 (5 bases). This CDR3 contains 15 residues. V dropped 0 bases and J dropped 11 bases, with 20 bases sitting between them. The CDR3 DNA follows: TGTGCCAGCAGTTTAGCCGACACAGGTCTGCAGACCAAGTACTTC. Translated, it gives CASSLADTGLQTKYF.